Below are 18 T cell receptor beta chains sequenced from a single sample in a study of early T cells in non-severe SARS-CoV-2 infection. One entry per CDR3 protein, called by TCRdb with MiXCR from the 5' RACE reads. The top ten hold around 1.7% of the sample, which has tens of thousands of distinct CDR3 sequences, 12% seen once. The specimen was whole blood. These receptors came from an adult who was a healthcare worker with PCR-confirmed SARS-CoV-2 infection or an uninfected control (not recorded which).

This clonotype showed up just a few times. In nucleotides, the CDR3 is TGTGCCAGCAGCATCGGACAGGGACTGAACACCGGGGAGCTGTTTTTT. Encoded protein: CASSIGQGLNTGELFF. The J gene is TRBJ2-2, the V gene TRBV5-5; 8 nucleotides align to TRBD1. CDR1 SGHKS and CDR2 YYEKEE come from the germline V gene (reference sequence). There are 16 residues in the CDR3. With 4 bases clipped from V and 1 base from J, the junction kept 6 bases outside the gene matches. The complete variable domain, with remaining parts taken from reference TRBV5-5 and TRBJ2-2, reads DAGVTQSPTHLIKTRGQQVTLRCSPISGHKSVSWYQQVLGQGPQFIFQYYEKEERGRGNFPDRFSARQFPNYSSELNVNALLLGDSALYLCASSIGQGLNTGELFFGEGSRLTVL.

CDR3 amino acids: CAWSAGEGHLVGDTQYF. CDR3 nucleotide sequence: TGTGCCTGGAGTGCGGGTGAGGGACACCTCGTTGGGGATACGCAGTATTTT. The J gene is TRBJ2-3, the V gene TRBV30, with D perhaps matching TRBD1 (6 bases). Per the germline V gene, CDR1 is GTSNPN and CDR2 is SVGIG (reference sequence). Deletions cut 1 base from V and 6 bases from J, with 23 bases between. CDR3 length equals 17 residues.

The chain has TRBV12-3 or TRBV12-4 and TRBJ2-1; no definite D call. The length of the CDR3 is 12 residues. Trimming removed 5 bases at V and 6 bases at J, with 8 bases between. The CDR3 region is CASSLVSNEQFF. CDR3 coding DNA: TGTGCCAGCAGTCTAGTTAGCAATGAGCAGTTCTTC.

The chain uses TRBV13 and TRBJ2-4; a possible D gene is TRBD2 (6 bases). The CDR3 is 14 residues long. V was shortened by 5 bases and J by 0 bases, with 8 bases between the two germline ends. Germline-derived CDR1 and CDR2 are PRHDT and FYEKMQ (reference sequence). The CDR3 here is CASSPGLAKNIQYF. The CDR3 coding sequence is TGTGCCAGCAGCCCGGGACTAGCCAAAAACATTCAGTACTTC.

This clonotype was seen a handful of times. The chain is built from TRBV7-2 and TRBJ2-1; D may be TRBD1 (6 bases). The CDR3 runs to 13 residues. Germline V lookup: CDR1 SGHTA, CDR2 FQGNSA. The ends were cut back, 6 bases at V and 8 bases at J, with 14 bases in the middle. The CDR3 here is CASRNQGRHEQFF. CDR3 in DNA: TGTGCCAGCAGAAATCAGGGGAGACATGAGCAGTTCTTC.

This clonotype was picked up a small number of times. The chain joins TRBV2 to TRBJ2-1; no definite D call. The CDR3 length is 12 residues. Between the trimmed V and J ends, which lost 7 bases and 1 base, there was a span of 5 bases. CDR1 SNHLY and CDR2 FYNNEI come from the germline V gene. The CDR3 here is CASKGSYNEQFF. DNA for the CDR3: TGTGCCAGCAAGGGATCCTACAATGAGCAGTTCTTC.

This sequence joins TRBV12-3 or TRBV12-4 and TRBJ1-4; D unclear. This CDR3 contains 12 residues. V dropped 8 bases and J dropped 4 bases, with 8 bases sitting between them. The CDR3 loop reads CASGMGNEKLFF. In DNA form, the CDR3 reads TGTGCCAGCGGGATGGGTAATGAAAAACTGTTTTTT.

The rearrangement joins TRBV20-1 to TRBJ2-7, with unresolved D. Trimming removed 6 bases at V and 3 bases at J, with 12 bases between. The germline gives CDR1 DFQATT, CDR2 SNEGSKA (reference sequence). This CDR3 has 12 amino acids. CDR3 in DNA: TGCAGTGCCCCCGACGATAACTACGAGCAGTACTTC. Translation gives CSAPDDNYEQYF.

Many counts were recorded for this clonotype. The chain has TRBV5-6 and TRBJ2-2; D gene uncertain. V was cut by 4 bases and J by 0 bases, with 10 bases left in between. Looked up from germline, CDR1 is SGHDT and CDR2 is YYEEEE. The CDR3 covers 15 residues. The CDR3 is CASSKGSANTGELFF. The CDR3 DNA reads TGTGCCAGCAGCAAGGGCAGCGCGAACACCGGGGAGCTGTTTTTT.

This sequence joins TRBV29-1 and TRBJ2-3; possible D gene TRBD1, 6 bases. Between the trimmed V and J ends, which lost 7 bases and 1 base, there was a span of 9 bases. The CDR3 is 12 amino acids. Germline lookup yields CDR1 SQVTM and CDR2 ANQGSEA. For the CDR3, the DNA is TGCAGCGCGGACAGTCGCACAGATACGCAGTATTTT. Its translation: CSADSRTDTQYF.

The chain recombines TRBV2 with TRBJ2-3, with TRBD1 matching 9 bases. The CDR3 totals 13 residues. After removal of 6 bases from V and 3 bases from J, the junction contained 1 base not matched to a gene. Germline CDR1 is SNHLY and CDR2 is FYNNEI. CDR3 amino acids: CASRGQGTDTQYF. CDR3 sequence (DNA): TGTGCCAGCAGGGGACAGGGTACAGATACGCAGTATTTT.

The V call is TRBV5-1, the J call TRBJ2-3; D is unresolved. The CDR3 extends over 15 amino acids. Germline V gene data show CDR1 as SGHRS and CDR2 as YFSETQ. V gave up 0 bases and J gave up 0 bases, with 8 bases separating them. CDR3 coding DNA: TGCGCCAGCAGCTTGGCCACACTTAGCACAGATACGCAGTATTTT. Its protein product is CASSLATLSTDTQYF.

V gene TRBV7-2 combines with J gene TRBJ2-5; tentative D call: TRBD1 (7 bases). Germline V gene sequence: CDR1 SGHTA, CDR2 FQGNSA. The length of the CDR3 is 15 residues. V lost 1 base and J lost 2, with 11 bases in between. CDR3 sequence: CASSLETGRQETQYF. Written as DNA, the CDR3 is TGTGCCAGCAGCTTAGAGACAGGGAGGCAAGAGACCCAGTACTTC.

J is TRBJ2-1 and V is TRBV7-2; tentatively, D is TRBD1 or TRBD2 (6 bases each). V gave up 2 bases and J gave up 5 bases, with 16 bases separating them. The length of the CDR3 is 16 residues. Germline CDR1 and CDR2: SGHTA and FQGNSA. CDR3 coding DNA: TGTGCCAGCAGCTTACGGGTAGGGGGGTACAACAATGAGCAGTTCTTC. Its translation: CASSLRVGGYNNEQFF.

This chain joins TRBV19 and TRBJ2-5; TRBD1 aligns across 7 bases. The germline V gene encodes CDR1 LNHDA and CDR2 SQIVND (reference sequence). V was pared by 7 bases and J by 2 bases, with 10 bases of the junction left unmatched. The CDR3 runs 15 residues. The CDR3 loop reads CASMPGTANQETQYF. CDR3 DNA: TGTGCCAGTATGCCCGGGACAGCCAATCAAGAGACCCAGTACTTC.

This clonotype occurred a few times. The V gene is TRBV20-1, the J gene TRBJ1-3; D not certain. This CDR3 is built from 13 residues. With 0 bases removed from V and 3 bases from J, the gap between germline ends came to 6 bases. The germline CDR1 and CDR2 sequences are DFQATT and SNEGSKA (reference sequence). This CDR3 is CSAREGRGNTIYF. For the CDR3, the DNA is TGCAGTGCTAGAGAAGGCCGTGGAAACACCATATATTTT.

In its sample, this clonotype was seen many times. The rearrangement links TRBV20-1 to TRBJ2-5, with D possibly matching TRBD2 (5 bases). The CDR3 runs 15 residues. CDR1 is DFQATT, CDR2 SNEGSKA, per germline (reference sequence). V was trimmed by 2 bases and J by 1 base, leaving 14 bases between them. CDR3 protein: CSARLRASGQETQYF. Written as DNA, the CDR3 is TGCAGTGCTAGACTGAGGGCCTCGGGCCAAGAGACCCAGTACTTC.

There are many counts of this clonotype. CDR3 sequence reads: CASGLRQGGGEEAFF. Written as DNA, the CDR3 is TGTGCTAGTGGCCTAAGACAGGGGGGAGGCGAGGAAGCTTTCTTT. The chain has TRBV12-5 and TRBJ1-1; TRBD1 matches 9 bases. Germline trimming cut 6 bases from V and 8 bases from J; bases unmatched to any gene: 13. This CDR3 comprises 15 residues. Germline assignment: CDR1 LGHNT and CDR2 FRNRAP.